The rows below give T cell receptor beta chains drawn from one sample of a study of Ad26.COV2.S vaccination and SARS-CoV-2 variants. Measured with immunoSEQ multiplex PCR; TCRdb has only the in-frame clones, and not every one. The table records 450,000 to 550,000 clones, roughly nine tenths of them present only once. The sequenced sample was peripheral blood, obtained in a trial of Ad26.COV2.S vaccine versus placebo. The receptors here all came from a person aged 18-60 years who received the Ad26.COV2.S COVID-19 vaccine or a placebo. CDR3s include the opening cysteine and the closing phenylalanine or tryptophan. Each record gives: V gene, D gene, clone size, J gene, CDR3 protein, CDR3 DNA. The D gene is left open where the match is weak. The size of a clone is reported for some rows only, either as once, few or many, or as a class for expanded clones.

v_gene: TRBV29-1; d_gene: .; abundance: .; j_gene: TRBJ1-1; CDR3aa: CSVGLTAGNTEAFF; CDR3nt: TGCAGCGTTGGTCTGACAGCGGGGAACACTGAAGCTTTCTTT
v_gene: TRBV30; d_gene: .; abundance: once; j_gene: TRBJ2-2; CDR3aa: CAWSVSPWSGQNTGELFF; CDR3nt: TGTGCCTGGAGTGTTTCCCCATGGTCCGGACAGAACACCGGGGAGCTGTTTTTT
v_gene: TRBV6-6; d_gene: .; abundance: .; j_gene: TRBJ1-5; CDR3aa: CASSLKGGEYSNQPQHF; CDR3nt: TGTGCCAGCAGTCTAAAAGGGGGGGAATATAGCAATCAGCCCCAGCATTTT
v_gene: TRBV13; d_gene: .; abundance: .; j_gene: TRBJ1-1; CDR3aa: CASSDYREKNTEAFF; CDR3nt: TGTGCCAGCAGCGACTACCGGGAGAAGAACACTGAAGCTTTCTTT
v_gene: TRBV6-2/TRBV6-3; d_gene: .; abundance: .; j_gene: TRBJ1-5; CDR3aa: CASSYPDGDSNQPQHF; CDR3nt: TGTGCCAGCAGTTACCCGGACGGAGATAGCAATCAGCCCCAGCATTTT
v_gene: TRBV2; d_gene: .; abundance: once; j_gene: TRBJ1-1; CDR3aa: CASRPMNTEAFF; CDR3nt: TGTGCCAGCAGACCAATGAACACTGAAGCTTTCTTT
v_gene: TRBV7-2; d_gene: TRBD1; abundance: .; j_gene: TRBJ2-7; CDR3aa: CASSSGQGGWSEQYF; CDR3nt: TGTGCCAGCAGCTCGGGACAGGGCGGATGGAGCGAGCAGTACTTC
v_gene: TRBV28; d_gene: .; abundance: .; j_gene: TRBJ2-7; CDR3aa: CASSWSGTPSYEQYF; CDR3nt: TGTGCCAGCAGTTGGTCAGGGACACCCTCCTACGAGCAGTACTTC
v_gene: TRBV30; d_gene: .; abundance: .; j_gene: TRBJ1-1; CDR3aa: CAWRTWGEAFF; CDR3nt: TGTGCCTGGAGAACGTGGGGGGAAGCTTTCTTT
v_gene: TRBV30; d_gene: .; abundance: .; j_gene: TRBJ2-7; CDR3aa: CAWSVGGIYEQYF; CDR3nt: TGTGCCTGGAGTGTGGGGGGAATCTACGAGCAGTACTTC
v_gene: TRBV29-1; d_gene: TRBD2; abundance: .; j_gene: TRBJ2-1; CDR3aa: CSVILAGAHNEQFF; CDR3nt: TGCAGCGTCATACTAGCGGGAGCACACAATGAGCAGTTCTTC
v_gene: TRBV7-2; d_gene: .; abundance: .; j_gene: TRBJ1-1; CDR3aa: CASSTRGGRMNTEAFF; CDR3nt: TGTGCCAGCAGCACCCGCGGGGGTCGGATGAACACTGAAGCTTTCTTT
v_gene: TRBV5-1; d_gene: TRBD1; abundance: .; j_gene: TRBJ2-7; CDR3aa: CASSPGGTGSYEQYF; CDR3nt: TGCGCCAGCAGCCCCGGGGGGACAGGGTCCTACGAGCAGTACTTC
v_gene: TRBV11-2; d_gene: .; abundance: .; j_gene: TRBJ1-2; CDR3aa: CASSPDGNYGYTF; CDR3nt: TGTGCCAGCAGCCCGGACGGTAACTATGGCTACACCTTC
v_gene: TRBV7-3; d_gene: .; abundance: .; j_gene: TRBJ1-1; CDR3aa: CASSSGTEAFF; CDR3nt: TGTGCCAGCAGCTCTGGCACTGAAGCTTTCTTT
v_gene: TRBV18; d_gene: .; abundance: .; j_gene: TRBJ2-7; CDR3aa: CASSPLQGYEQYF; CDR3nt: TGTGCCAGCTCGCCCCTACAGGGCTACGAGCAGTACTTC
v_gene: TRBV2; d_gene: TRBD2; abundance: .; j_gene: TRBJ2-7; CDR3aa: CASKLAGFYEQYF; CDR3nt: TGTGCCAGCAAACTAGCGGGGTTCTACGAGCAGTACTTC
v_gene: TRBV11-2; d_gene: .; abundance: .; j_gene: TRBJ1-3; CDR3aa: CASSLVLGLGNTIYF; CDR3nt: TGTGCCAGCAGCTTAGTGCTGGGGTTGGGAAACACCATATATTTT
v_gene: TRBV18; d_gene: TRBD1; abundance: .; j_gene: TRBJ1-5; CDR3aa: CASSGQGDQPQHF; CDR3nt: TGTGCCAGCTCCGGACAGGGGGACCAGCCCCAGCATTTT
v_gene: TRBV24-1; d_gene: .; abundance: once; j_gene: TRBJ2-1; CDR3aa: CATSDPPGVGNEQFF; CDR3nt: TGTGCCACCAGTGACCCGCCGGGAGTTGGGAATGAGCAGTTCTTC
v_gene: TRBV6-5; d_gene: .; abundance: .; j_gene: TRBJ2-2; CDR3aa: CASSYSAGSNTGELFF; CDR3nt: TGTGCCAGCAGTTACTCGGCGGGATCGAACACCGGGGAGCTGTTTTTT
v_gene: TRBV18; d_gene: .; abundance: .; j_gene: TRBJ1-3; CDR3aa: CASSRVFGGREISGNTIYF; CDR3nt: TGTGCCAGCTCAAGAGTTTTCGGGGGCCGGGAGATCTCTGGAAACACCATATATTTT
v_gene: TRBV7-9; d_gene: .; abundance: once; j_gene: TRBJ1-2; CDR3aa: CASSRDDYYGYTF; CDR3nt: TGTGCCAGCAGCCGGGACGACTACTATGGCTACACCTTC
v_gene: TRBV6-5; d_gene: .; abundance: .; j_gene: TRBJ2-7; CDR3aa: CASSYRQGIYEQYF; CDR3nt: TGTGCCAGCAGTTATCGTCAGGGGATCTACGAGCAGTACTTC
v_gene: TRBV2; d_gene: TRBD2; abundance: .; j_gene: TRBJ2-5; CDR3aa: CATSSGRGETQYF; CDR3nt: TGTGCCACCAGTAGCGGGAGGGGGGAGACCCAGTACTTC
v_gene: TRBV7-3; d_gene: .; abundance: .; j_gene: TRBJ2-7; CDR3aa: CASSLQKGSSYEQYF; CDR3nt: TGTGCCAGCAGCTTACAGAAGGGCAGTAGCTACGAGCAGTACTTC
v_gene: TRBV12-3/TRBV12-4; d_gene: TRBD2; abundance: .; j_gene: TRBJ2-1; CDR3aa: CASSSGGNEQFF; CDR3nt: TGTGCCAGCAGTTCGGGAGGAAATGAGCAGTTCTTC
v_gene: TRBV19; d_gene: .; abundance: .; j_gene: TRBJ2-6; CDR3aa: CASSIDRWPSGANVLTF; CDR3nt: TGTGCCAGTAGTATAGATCGATGGCCCTCTGGGGCCAACGTCCTGACTTTC
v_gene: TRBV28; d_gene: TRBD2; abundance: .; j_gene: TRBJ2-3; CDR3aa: CASSLPQLAGVSGTQYF; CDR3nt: TGTGCCAGCAGCCTCCCCCAACTAGCGGGAGTATCGGGTACGCAGTATTTT
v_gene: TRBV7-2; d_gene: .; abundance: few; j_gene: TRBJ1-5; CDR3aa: CASSLAKSLWDQPQHF; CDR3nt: TGTGCCAGCAGCTTAGCGAAGTCGTTATGGGATCAGCCCCAGCATTTT
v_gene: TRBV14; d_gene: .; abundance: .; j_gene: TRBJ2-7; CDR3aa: CASSQVSHYSYEQYF; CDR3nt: TGTGCCAGCAGCCAAGTTTCCCACTACTCCTACGAGCAGTACTTC
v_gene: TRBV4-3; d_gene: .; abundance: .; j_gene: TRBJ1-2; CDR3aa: CASSQDPGAGNYGYTF; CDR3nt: TGCGCCAGCAGCCAAGATCCCGGGGCAGGGAACTATGGCTACACCTTC
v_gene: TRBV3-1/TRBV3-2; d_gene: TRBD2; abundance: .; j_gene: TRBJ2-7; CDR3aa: CASSQDLSLAGGYYSYEQYF; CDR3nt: TGTGCCAGCAGCCAAGATTTGTCACTAGCGGGAGGATACTACTCCTACGAGCAGTACTTC
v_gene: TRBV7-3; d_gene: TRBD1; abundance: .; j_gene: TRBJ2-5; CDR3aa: CASSPGQGGTQYF; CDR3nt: TGTGCCAGCAGCCCCGGACAGGGAGGGACCCAGTACTTC
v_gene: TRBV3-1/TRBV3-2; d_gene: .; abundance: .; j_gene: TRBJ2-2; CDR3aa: CASSPFPTADTGELFF; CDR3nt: TGTGCCAGCAGCCCCTTTCCCACCGCGGACACCGGGGAGCTGTTTTTT
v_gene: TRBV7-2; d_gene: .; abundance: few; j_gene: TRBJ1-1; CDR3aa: CASSPFGTNTEAFF; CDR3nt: TGTGCCAGCAGCCCCTTCGGGACTAACACTGAAGCTTTCTTT